The T cell receptor (beta chain) under discussion was sequenced for a study of human T cells and chemical hapten exposure. The CDR3 contains 14 residues. V was cut by 7 bases and J by 1 base, with 10 bases left in between. From germline, CDR1 is MNHNS and CDR2 SASEGT. The time point here: patch test 2, 6 weeks after DPC sensitization. Treatment defined: therapeutic diphenylcyclopropenone sensitization with weekly scalp DPC. What the library attached to individual cDNA molecules were unique molecular identifiers. Using its own MiXCR run on the RACE reads, TCRdb lists one record per CDR3 protein. The data show roughly 94,000 distinct CDR3 sequences, with 9% to 9.5% seen just once and approximately 1.9% held by the top ten. This clonotype was observed many times.

The source of this sequence is a woman between 40 and 55 years old with alopecia areata. Some clones in this sample may be carry-over from other donors' samples. The sample in question was whole blood, obtained in connection with sensitization to the hapten diphenylcyclopropenone (DPC). The chain recombines TRBV6-1 with TRBJ2-2; D is unresolved. CDR3 region: CASIPYQNTGELFF. The CDR3 bases are TGTGCCAGCATTCCCTACCAGAACACCGGGGAGCTGTTTTTT.